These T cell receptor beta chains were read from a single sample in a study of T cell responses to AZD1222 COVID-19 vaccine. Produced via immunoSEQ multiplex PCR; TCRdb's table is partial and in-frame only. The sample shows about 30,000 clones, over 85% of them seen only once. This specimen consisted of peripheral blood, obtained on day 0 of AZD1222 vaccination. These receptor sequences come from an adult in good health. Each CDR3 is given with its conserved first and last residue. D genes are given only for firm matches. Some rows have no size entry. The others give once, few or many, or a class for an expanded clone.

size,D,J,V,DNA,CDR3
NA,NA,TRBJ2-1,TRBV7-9,TGTGCCAGCAATGAGGGGATTACCTCTGAGCAGTTCTTC,CASNEGITSEQFF
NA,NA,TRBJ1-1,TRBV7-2,TGTGCCAGCAGCTTAGAAATCGGGTACACTGAAGCTTTCTTT,CASSLEIGYTEAFF
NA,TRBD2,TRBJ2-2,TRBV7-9,TGTGCCAGCAGGCCTAGCGGGAGGCCCTCCGCCGGGGAGCTGTTTTTT,CASRPSGRPSAGELFF
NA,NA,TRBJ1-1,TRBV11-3,TGTGCCAGCAGCTTAACAGGGAACACTGAAGCTTTCTTT,CASSLTGNTEAFF
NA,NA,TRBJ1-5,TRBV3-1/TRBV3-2,TGTGCCAGCAGCCCGAATGTGGGGCCGAATCAGCCCCAGCATTTT,CASSPNVGPNQPQHF
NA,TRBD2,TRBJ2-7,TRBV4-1,TGCGCCAGCAGCCACCAAGCGGGAGGGCCGGTCGAGCAGTACTTC,CASSHQAGGPVEQYF
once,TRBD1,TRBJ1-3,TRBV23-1,TGCGCCAGCACTCTAACCCGGGACAGGGGGCGAAATGGAAACACCATATATTTT,CASTLTRDRGRNGNTIYF
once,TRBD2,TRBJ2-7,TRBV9,TGTGCCAGCAGCCCCCGGGGAGGGACTAGCGTCCACGAGCAGTACTTC,CASSPRGGTSVHEQYF
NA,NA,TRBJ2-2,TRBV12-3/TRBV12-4,TGTGCCAGCACCTATTCCGGGGAGCTGTTTTTT,CASTYSGELFF
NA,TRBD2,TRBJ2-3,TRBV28,TGTGCCAGCAGCCTACTAGCGGGGGGGCCAGGAGATACGCAGTATTTT,CASSLLAGGPGDTQYF
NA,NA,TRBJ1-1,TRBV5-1,TGCGCCAGCAGCCCACCGGGGGTATACGCTGAAGCTTTCTTT,CASSPPGVYAEAFF
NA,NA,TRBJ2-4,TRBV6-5,TGTGCCAGCAGTTACTCCAGGGAGGGGGGCAAAAACATTCAGTACTTC,CASSYSREGGKNIQYF
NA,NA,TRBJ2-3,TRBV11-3,TGTGCCAGCAGGGGGATCGGCACAGATACGCAGTATTTT,CASRGIGTDTQYF
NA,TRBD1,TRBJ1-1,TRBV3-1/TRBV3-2,TGTGCCAGCAGCCGAACCCGGGACAGGGGGAACACTGAAGCTTTCTTT,CASSRTRDRGNTEAFF
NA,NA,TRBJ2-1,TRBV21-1,TGTGCCAGCAGCCCCCGGCGGACGGGTGAGCAGTTCTTC,CASSPRRTGEQFF
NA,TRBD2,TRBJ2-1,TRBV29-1,TGCAGCGTTGAAGTGGCGGGAGGGCCCTACAATGAGCAGTTCTTC,CSVEVAGGPYNEQFF
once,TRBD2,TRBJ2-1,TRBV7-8,TGTGCCAGCAGTATTGGCGGGGGGGCCCGGAATGAGCAGTTCTTC,CASSIGGGARNEQFF
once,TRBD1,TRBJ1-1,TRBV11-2,TGTGCCAGCAGCCCCGGACAGGGAATGGGCGACACTGAAGCTTTCTTT,CASSPGQGMGDTEAFF
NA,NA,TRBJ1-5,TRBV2,TGTGCCAGCAGTGAAGGGGGTAGAAATCAGCCCCAGCATTTT,CASSEGGRNQPQHF
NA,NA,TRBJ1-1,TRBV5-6,TGTGCCAGCAGCTGGGGACGGAGCTATTTCATGAACACTGAAGCTTTCTTT,CASSWGRSYFMNTEAFF
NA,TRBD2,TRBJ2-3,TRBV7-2,TGTGCCAGCAGCTTAGCAGGACTAGTTTCAGATACGCAGTATTTT,CASSLAGLVSDTQYF
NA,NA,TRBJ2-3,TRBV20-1,TGCAGTGCTGGTGAGGGACCGACAGATACGCAGTATTTT,CSAGEGPTDTQYF
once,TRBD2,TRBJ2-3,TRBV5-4,TGTGCCAGCAGCAAAGAGGGGCTAGCGGTTAGCACAGATACGCAGTATTTT,CASSKEGLAVSTDTQYF
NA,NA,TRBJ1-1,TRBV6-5,TGTGCCAGCAGTTACTCGATCCAGGGAAACACTGAAGCTTTCTTT,CASSYSIQGNTEAFF
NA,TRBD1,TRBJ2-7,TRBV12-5,TGTGCTAGTGGTTTGCTCCCCCCGGGACAGGGGGCGAAGGAGCAGTACTTC,CASGLLPPGQGAKEQYF
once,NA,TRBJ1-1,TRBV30,TGTGCCTGGAGTCCCGGGTTCCGGGGAACTGAAGCTTTCTTT,CAWSPGFRGTEAFF
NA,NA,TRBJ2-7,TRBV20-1,TGCAGTGCTAGTCCCCAGGGCCCCTACGAGCAGTACTTC,CSASPQGPYEQYF
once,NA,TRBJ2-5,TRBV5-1,TGCGCCAGCAGCTTGGACAGCGGAGAGACCCAGTACTTC,CASSLDSGETQYF
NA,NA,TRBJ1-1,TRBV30,TGTGCCTGGGGCCCTTTGGACAGACCGAACACTGAAGCTTTCTTT,CAWGPLDRPNTEAFF
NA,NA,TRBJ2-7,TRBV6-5,TGTGCCAGCAGTTACTCCCGCACTCGGGGCACGGGCGAGCAGTACTTC,CASSYSRTRGTGEQYF
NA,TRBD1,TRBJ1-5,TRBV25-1,TGTGCCAGCAGTGATGGGACAGGTCCAAAGGGTCAGCCCCAGCATTTT,CASSDGTGPKGQPQHF
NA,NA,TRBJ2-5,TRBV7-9,TGTGCCAGCAGCTCGGCAGGGCTAGCCGTGATATTACAAGAGACCCAGTACTTC,CASSSAGLAVILQETQYF
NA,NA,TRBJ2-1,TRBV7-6,TGTGCCAGCAGCTTAGCGGGGCGGGGGCTATACAATGAGCAGTTCTTC,CASSLAGRGLYNEQFF
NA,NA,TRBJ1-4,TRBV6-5,TGTGCCTGCCGTTTAGGGGTGGCATGGGAAAAACTGTTTTTT,CACRLGVAWEKLFF
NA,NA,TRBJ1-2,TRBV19,TGTGCCAGTAGCCTCAGGCCCGCTAACTATGGCTACACCTTC,CASSLRPANYGYTF
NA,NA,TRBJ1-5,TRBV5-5,TGTGCCAGCAGCCCACGCATCAATCAGCCCCAGCATTTT,CASSPRINQPQHF
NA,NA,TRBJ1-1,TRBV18,TGTGCCAGCTCTGGAACAAATCTGAACACTGAAGCTTTCTTT,CASSGTNLNTEAFF
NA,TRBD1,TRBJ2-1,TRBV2,TGTGCCAGCAGTAGGGACAGGGGTTCGGATGAGCAGTTCTTC,CASSRDRGSDEQFF
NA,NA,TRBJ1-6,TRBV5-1,TGCGCCAGCAGTCCTGCGGACAGCTCCAATTCACCCCTCCACTTT,CASSPADSSNSPLHF
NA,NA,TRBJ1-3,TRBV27,TGTGCCAGCAGTTCCCCTTCAACTGGAGCAAACACCATATATTTT,CASSSPSTGANTIYF
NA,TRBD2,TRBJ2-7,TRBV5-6,TGTGCCAGCAGCTTCCCGACTAGCGGGGAATACGAGCAGTACTTC,CASSFPTSGEYEQYF
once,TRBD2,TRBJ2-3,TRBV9,TGTGCCAGCAGCGTAGGGCTAGCGGGGGTCACAGATACGCAGTATTTT,CASSVGLAGVTDTQYF
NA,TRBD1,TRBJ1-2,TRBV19,TGTGCCAGTAGTTTTGGACAGGGGCGTTTTGGCTACACCTTC,CASSFGQGRFGYTF